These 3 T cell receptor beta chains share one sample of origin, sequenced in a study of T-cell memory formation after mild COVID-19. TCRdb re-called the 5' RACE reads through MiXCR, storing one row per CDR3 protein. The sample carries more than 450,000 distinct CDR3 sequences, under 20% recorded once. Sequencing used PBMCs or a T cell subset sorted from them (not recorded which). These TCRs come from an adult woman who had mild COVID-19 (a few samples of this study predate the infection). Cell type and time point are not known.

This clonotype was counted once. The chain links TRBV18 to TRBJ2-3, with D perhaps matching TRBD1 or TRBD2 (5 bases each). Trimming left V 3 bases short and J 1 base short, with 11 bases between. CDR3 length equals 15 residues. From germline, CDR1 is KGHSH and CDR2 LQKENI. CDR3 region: CASSPGASGTDTQYF. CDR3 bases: TGTGCCAGCTCACCCGGGGCCAGCGGCACAGATACGCAGTATTTT.

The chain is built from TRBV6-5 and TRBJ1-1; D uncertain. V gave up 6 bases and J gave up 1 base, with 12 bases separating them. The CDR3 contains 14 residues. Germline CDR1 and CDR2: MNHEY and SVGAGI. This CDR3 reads CASRGIGENTEAFF. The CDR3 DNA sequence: TGTGCCAGCAGGGGGATTGGGGAGAACACTGAAGCTTTCTTT.

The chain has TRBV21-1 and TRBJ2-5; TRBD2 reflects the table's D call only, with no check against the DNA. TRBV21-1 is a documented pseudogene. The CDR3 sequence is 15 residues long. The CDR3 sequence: CASSNSSGTQETQYF. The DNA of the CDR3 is TGTGCCAGCAGCAACAGTTCGGGGACGCAAGAGACCCAGTACTTC.